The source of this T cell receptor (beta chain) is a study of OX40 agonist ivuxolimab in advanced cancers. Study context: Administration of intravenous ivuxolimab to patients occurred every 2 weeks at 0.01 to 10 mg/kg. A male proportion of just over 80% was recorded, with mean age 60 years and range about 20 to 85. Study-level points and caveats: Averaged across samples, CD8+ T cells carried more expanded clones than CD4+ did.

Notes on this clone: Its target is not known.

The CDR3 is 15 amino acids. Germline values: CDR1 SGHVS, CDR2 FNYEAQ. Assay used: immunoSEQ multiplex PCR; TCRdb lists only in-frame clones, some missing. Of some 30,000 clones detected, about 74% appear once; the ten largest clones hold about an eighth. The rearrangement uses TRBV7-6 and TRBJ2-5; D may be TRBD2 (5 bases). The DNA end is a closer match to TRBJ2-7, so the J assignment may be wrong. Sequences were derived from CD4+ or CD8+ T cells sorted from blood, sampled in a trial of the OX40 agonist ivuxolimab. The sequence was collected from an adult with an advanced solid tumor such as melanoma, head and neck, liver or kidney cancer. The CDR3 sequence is CASRVTSRRDYEQYF. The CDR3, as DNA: TGTGCCAGCAGAGTAACCTCTCGACGGGACTACGAGCAGTACTTC.